The clone carrying this T cell receptor beta chain appeared many times. What it binds is unknown. The data were obtained in a study of identical twins. Study results and limitations: A lower insertion count was a feature of abundant cord blood beta clonotypes, with no such feature in memory repertoires.

TCRdb used MiXCR to reprocess the 5' RACE reads, holding one entry per CDR3 protein. The data contain approximately 280,000 distinct CDR3 sequences, roughly 8.6% of them singletons. Germline V gene lookup returns CDR1 LGHDT and CDR2 YNNKEL (reference sequence). The CDR3 consists of 15 residues. V gave up 4 bases and J gave up 7 bases, with 17 bases separating them. This sample also appeared in a second study, on yellow fever vaccine responses in identical twins.

The chain combines TRBV3-1 with TRBJ2-1; D might be TRBD2 (6 bases). Sequencing input: memory (CD45RO+) T cells sorted from blood. This TCR derives from a woman aged 18-35 years in good health. This chain's CDR3 is CASSPGWSGRNEQFF. CDR3 nucleotides: TGTGCCAGCAGCCCCGGGTGGAGCGGGCGGAATGAGCAGTTCTTC.